The 12 T cell receptor beta chains below come from one sample, sequenced in a study of monozygotic twins with inflammatory bowel disease. TCRdb re-called the 5' RACE reads; one entry per CDR3 protein, DNA not given. In total, the table holds over 350,000 distinct CDR3 sequences. The sequenced material came from blood. The receptors here all came from a human donor with ulcerative colitis or Crohn's disease, or a healthy co-twin of an affected twin (not recorded which).

The V and J genes are TRBV3-1 and TRBJ2-7. From germline, CDR1 is LGHDT and CDR2 YNNKEL (reference sequence). The CDR3 covers 13 residues. CDR3 region: CASSQSNSLEQYF.

The chain links TRBV20-1 to TRBJ2-1; TCRdb gives TRBD1 as the D gene, but with no DNA this cannot be confirmed. The CDR3 contains 17 residues. Germline V gives CDR1 DFQATT, CDR2 SNEGSKA (reference sequence). The CDR3 is CSAKGSGGRSSYNEQFF.

V usage is TRBV14 and J usage is TRBJ2-7; there is no DNA to check the TCRdb D call of TRBD1. This CDR3 spans 23 amino acids. Germline V gene lookup returns CDR1 SGHDN and CDR2 FVKESK. CDR3: CASSQIVILGQTPTGRGRYEQYF.

The rearrangement joins TRBV29-1 to TRBJ2-1; TCRdb lists TRBD2, though no DNA is available to test this call. From germline, CDR1 is SQVTM and CDR2 ANQGSEA. The CDR3 runs 15 residues. CDR3 residues: CSAPLAGFSYNEQFF.

This chain links TRBV6-5 with TRBJ1-6. The germline gives CDR1 MNHEY, CDR2 SVGAGI. CDR3 size: 12 residues. CDR3 residues: CASSYKGSPLHF.

This chain joins TRBV7-2 and TRBJ2-4. This CDR3 spans 14 amino acids. From germline, CDR1 is SGHTA and CDR2 FQGNSA. CDR3 amino acids: CASTDGVAKNMQYF.

The chain carries TRBV7-8 and TRBJ2-2; checking the TCRdb D call of TRBD2 is not possible without DNA. CDR3 length equals 18 residues. The germline V gene encodes CDR1 SGHVS and CDR2 FQNEAQ. CDR3 sequence: CASSFIQTGGRYTGELFF.

V gene TRBV18 combines with J gene TRBJ2-7. The CDR3 has 15 residues. In germline, CDR1 is KGHSH, CDR2 LQKENI. The CDR3 protein is CASSPPGASVNEQYF.

The CDR3 here is CASSFDRSASYEQYF. The chain combines TRBV7-2 with TRBJ2-7; lacking DNA, the TRBD1 call made by TCRdb goes unchecked. CDR3 length equals 15 residues. CDR1 is SGHTA, CDR2 FQGNSA, per germline.

CDR3 residues: CASSIGGMDGYTF. The chain links TRBV7-3 to TRBJ1-2; as DNA is missing, the TRBD1 call by TCRdb cannot be tested. The germline CDR1 and CDR2 sequences are SGHTA and FQGTGA. This CDR3 is built from 13 residues.

The J gene is TRBJ2-1, the V gene TRBV6-1; TCRdb returns TRBD2, unconfirmable since there is no DNA. CDR1 and CDR2 from the germline V gene are MNHNS and SASEGT. There are 15 residues in the CDR3. The CDR3 here is CASRSLAGPYNEQFF.

The chain joins TRBV6-5 to TRBJ2-2; TCRdb's D call of TRBD1 is untestable without DNA. Germline V gene lookup returns CDR1 MNHEY and CDR2 SVGAGI. CDR3 length: 14 amino acids. This CDR3 reads CASSYTGGTGELFF.